The 22 T cell receptor beta chains below all came from one sample that was sequenced in a study of blood T cell repertoires in COVID-19. This table comes from immunoSEQ multiplex PCR, and its TCRdb copy is limited to in-frame clones, with some not included. The profile shows approximately 110,000 clones, more than 80% of them singletons. Sequences were obtained from peripheral blood. Receptors were obtained from a woman aged 55-75 years with COVID-19, enrolled during active disease.

V and J are TRBV7-2 and TRBJ1-2; D might be TRBD1 (5 bases). This CDR3 contains 14 residues. Germline lookup yields CDR1 SGHTA and CDR2 FQGNSA. Trimming removed 2 bases at V and 8 bases at J, with 15 bases between. The CDR3 DNA reads TGTGCCAGCAGCTTAATCGGTGGGGCTGAAGGCTACACCTTC. Translating it yields CASSLIGGAEGYTF.

The chain joins TRBV19 to TRBJ1-6, with D perhaps TRBD1 (6 bases). V was shortened by 5 bases and J by 9 bases, with 23 bases between the two germline ends. CDR3 length: 17 amino acids. Germline V gives CDR1 LNHDA, CDR2 SQIVND (reference sequence). In DNA form, the CDR3 reads TGTGCCAGTAGTGCCGTGTCTGGGGGGGCCCCAATTTCACCCCTCCACTTT. Encoded protein: CASSAVSGGAPISPLHF.

The V call is TRBV7-9, the J call TRBJ2-3; 7 bases align to TRBD2. The CDR3 sequence is 14 residues long. Germline lookup yields CDR1 SEHNR and CDR2 FQNEAQ (reference sequence). Losses at the gene ends were 5 bases for V and 6 bases for J; bases not matched to a gene: 8. CDR3 nucleotide sequence: TGTGCCAGCAGCACCCGACTAGCTGGGGATACGCAGTATTTT. It codes for CASSTRLAGDTQYF.

This rearrangement joins TRBV21-1 to TRBJ1-5. TRBV21-1 is assigned pseudogene status. The CDR3 has 18 amino acids. The CDR3 reads CASSKWSGEGGRREPQHF. CDR3 bases: TGTGCCAGCAGCAAATGGAGCGGGGAGGGGGGACGGAGGGAGCCCCAGCATTTT.

The gene calls are TRBV5-1 and TRBJ1-2, with D maybe TRBD1 (6 bases). The CDR3 has 15 amino acids. Germline-derived CDR1 and CDR2 are SGHRS and YFSETQ. Trimming cost V 2 bases and J 3 bases, with 14 bases left between them. The CDR3 DNA follows: TGCGCCAGCAGCTTTGGACAGCTCACCTACTATGGCTACACCTTC. This codes for CASSFGQLTYYGYTF.

The gene calls are TRBV4-1 and TRBJ2-1; D perhaps matches TRBD1 (6 bases). In germline, CDR1 is MGHRA, CDR2 YSYEKL. V lost 3 bases to trimming and J lost 9 bases, with 18 bases between them. CDR3 size: 15 residues. The CDR3 DNA reads as TGCGCCAGCAGCCATGTTAGGGGGACGATCGGTGAGCAGTTCTTC. Its protein is CASSHVRGTIGEQFF.

This clone showed up just a few times. V gene TRBV6-5 combines with J gene TRBJ1-5; a possible D gene is TRBD1 (6 bases). Germline V CDR1 and CDR2: MNHEY, SVGAGI. The length of the CDR3 is 16 residues. Trimming removed 4 bases at V and 0 bases at J, with 13 bases between. The DNA for the CDR3 is TGTGCCAGCAGTTCCGCGACAGGAGATAGCAATCAGCCCCAGCATTTT. It codes for CASSSATGDSNQPQHF.

Notes on this clone: Distinct nucleotide sequences in the sample also encode this CDR3. V usage is TRBV11-2 and J usage is TRBJ2-5; no clear D. The CDR3 is 13 residues long. The germline V and J ends were trimmed by 1 base and 5 bases, with 8 bases remaining between them. Germline CDR1 reads SGHAT; CDR2 reads FQNNGV. This CDR3 reads CASSLGGGETQYF. DNA of the CDR3: TGTGCCAGCAGCTTAGGCGGCGGTGAGACCCAGTACTTC.

This chain uses TRBV30 with TRBJ1-5; a possible D gene is TRBD1 (5 bases). V was clipped by 2 bases and J by 5 bases, with 10 bases between them. This CDR3 is built from 13 residues. The germline V gene has CDR1 GTSNPN and CDR2 SVGIG (reference sequence). The DNA for the CDR3 is TGTGCCTGGAGTCGGGACTGGGATCAGCCCCAGCATTTT. Residues: CAWSRDWDQPQHF.

V is TRBV25-1 and J is TRBJ2-7, with D possibly being TRBD2 (6 bases). CDR3 length: 14 amino acids. The ends were cut back, 4 bases at V and 3 bases at J, with 13 bases in the middle. Per the germline V gene, CDR1 is MGHDK and CDR2 is SYGVNS. In DNA, the CDR3 is TGTGCCAGCAGTGGGCCCTTGGGGGGCTACGAGCAGTACTTC. Residues: CASSGPLGGYEQYF.

This chain joins TRBV29-1 and TRBJ1-2, with D uncertain. V was cut by 4 bases and J by 4 bases, with 7 bases left in between. Germline V gene sequence: CDR1 SQVTM, CDR2 ANQGSEA. The CDR3 contains 11 residues. The CDR3 region is CSVGASYGYTF. The CDR3 nucleotides are TGCAGCGTTGGGGCCAGCTATGGCTACACCTTC.

The V and J genes are TRBV6-2 or TRBV6-3 and TRBJ1-2; D might be TRBD1 (6 bases). This CDR3 is built from 14 residues. Germline V gene lookup returns CDR1 MNHEY and CDR2 SVGEGT. The ends were cut back, 4 bases at V and 2 bases at J, with 11 bases in the middle. For the CDR3, the DNA is TGTGCCAGCAGTTTGGGGGCCAACAACTATGGCTACACCTTC. Protein sequence: CASSLGANNYGYTF.

This clone was picked up a small number of times. The J gene is TRBJ1-1, the V gene TRBV5-4; the D is unclear. This CDR3 contains 13 residues. V shed 1 base and J shed 7 bases, with 11 bases lying between them. CDR1 and CDR2 (germline): SGHNT, YYREEE (reference sequence). The CDR3 DNA follows: TGTGCCAGCAGCTTGATAGCGGGGAGTGAAGCTTTCTTT. This gives the protein CASSLIAGSEAFF.

This rearrangement joins TRBV7-9 to TRBJ2-6; TRBD1 is a possible D gene (6 bases). Trimming cost V 5 bases and J 3 bases, with 11 bases left between them. The CDR3 sequence is 15 residues long. Germline CDR1 SEHNR, CDR2 FQNEAQ (reference sequence). The CDR3 DNA is TGTGCCAGCAGCATACAGGGTGGTGGGGCCAACGTCCTGACTTTC. Translation gives CASSIQGGGANVLTF.

This chain links TRBV4-2 with TRBJ1-5; tentatively, D is TRBD1 (6 bases). V lost 4 bases, J lost 5 bases, and 18 bases lay in between. This CDR3 has 16 residues. Germline-derived CDR1 and CDR2 are LGHNA and YNFKEQ. The CDR3 sequence is CASSPSGRGEHQPQHF. The CDR3 coding sequence is TGTGCCAGCAGCCCGTCAGGGAGGGGGGAGCATCAGCCCCAGCATTTT.

This chain connects TRBV10-2 to TRBJ1-2; D remains ambiguous. Trimming cost V 3 bases and J 4 bases, with 12 bases left between them. Germline-derived CDR1 and CDR2 are WSHSY and SAAADI. The length of the CDR3 is 14 residues. In DNA form, the CDR3 reads TGCGCCAGCAGTGATCGCCCAGGAGGCTATGGCTACACCTTC. This translates into CASSDRPGGYGYTF.

V gene TRBV7-8 combines with J gene TRBJ1-5, with D perhaps matching TRBD1 (6 bases). The CDR3 contains 14 residues. V was cut by 1 base and J by 2 bases, with 6 bases left in between. Germline lookup yields CDR1 SGHVS and CDR2 FQNEAQ. CDR3: CASSLEGGNQPQHF. The CDR3 DNA is TGTGCCAGCAGCTTAGAGGGGGGCAATCAGCCCCAGCATTTT.

This sequence joins TRBV19 and TRBJ2-3; possibly TRBD2 for D (6 bases). V shed 5 bases and J shed 1 base, with 16 bases lying between them. Germline CDR1 and CDR2: LNHDA and SQIVND (reference sequence). The CDR3 loop spans 16 amino acids. The CDR3 DNA follows: TGTGCCAGTAGTCCCCGAGGCGGGGTCCGCACAGATACGCAGTATTTT. As protein: CASSPRGGVRTDTQYF.

V and J are TRBV7-2 and TRBJ1-1, with D possibly TRBD1 on 5 matching bases. Per the germline V gene, CDR1 is SGHTA and CDR2 is FQGNSA. CDR3 length equals 13 residues. V dropped 5 bases and J dropped 4 bases, with 11 bases sitting between them. In DNA, the CDR3 is TGTGCCAGCAGCGATCAACAGGTCACTGAAGCTTTCTTT. Protein sequence: CASSDQQVTEAFF.

The CDR3 region is CASSYSQANTEAFF. For the CDR3, the DNA is TGTGCCAGCAGTTACTCGCAGGCGAACACTGAAGCTTTCTTT. The chain combines TRBV6-5 with TRBJ1-1; D gene ambiguous. V was shortened by 0 bases and J by 1 base, with 6 bases between the two germline ends. The CDR3 is 14 residues long. The germline CDR1 and CDR2 sequences are MNHEY and SVGAGI.

The V and J genes are TRBV9 and TRBJ2-5, with D possibly TRBD1 on 6 matching bases. Germline V gene data show CDR1 as SGDLS and CDR2 as YYNGEE. The CDR3 length is 16 residues. With 2 bases removed from V and 0 bases from J, the gap between germline ends came to 14 bases. The CDR3 protein is CASSVSRRGYQETQYF. In DNA, the CDR3 is TGTGCCAGCAGCGTTAGTCGTAGGGGGTACCAAGAGACCCAGTACTTC.

The genes are TRBV27 and TRBJ2-3, with 14 bases matching TRBD2. V was pared by 5 bases and J by 2 bases, with 15 bases of the junction left unmatched. This CDR3 has 20 amino acids. Germline CDR1 MNHEY, CDR2 SMNVEV (reference sequence). The DNA for the CDR3 is TGTGCCAGCAGTGCGGGACAGGGGGGACTAGCGGGGGCCTTCACAGATACGCAGTATTTT. Its translation is CASSAGQGGLAGAFTDTQYF.